The source of this T cell receptor (beta chain) is a study of OX40 agonist ivuxolimab in advanced cancers. As for the study in general: Prior anti-PD-1, anti-PD-L1 or anti-CTLA-4 therapy did not bar entry, and 40% had some. Two patients with cutaneous melanoma and one with hepatocellular carcinoma, three in total, showed partial responses. Study-level results: By week 6 at 0.1 to 3.0 mg/kg, blood CD4+ and CD8+ T cells had expanded clonally.

The CDR3 has 12 amino acids. The germline gives CDR1 MNHNS, CDR2 SASEGT. After removal of 9 bases from V and 8 bases from J, the junction contained 10 bases not matched to a gene. A remark on this clone: The antigen is unknown.

The table came from immunoSEQ multiplex PCR; TCRdb's copy has only in-frame clones and leaves some out. The data contain tens of thousands of clones, about 85% of them singletons. V is TRBV6-1 and J is TRBJ2-7; 7 bases align to TRBD2. This clonotype originated in an adult with an advanced solid tumor such as melanoma, head and neck, liver or kidney cancer. This sample comprised CD4+ or CD8+ T cells sorted from blood, obtained in a trial of the OX40 agonist ivuxolimab. The CDR3 nucleotides read TGTGCCAGTGACCGGGGGGAGGGGAAGCAGTACTTC. Protein product: CASDRGEGKQYF.